This TCR beta chain was retrieved from a study of shared clonotypes between healthy human individuals. Splitting of CD4+ cells produced CD45RA+ naive and CD45RA-negative memory subsets. Sequencing was performed with immunoSEQ multiplex PCR; in TCRdb, only in-frame clones are kept and a portion is missing. The table lists approximately 320,000 clones, about 74% of them singletons. The CDR3 spans 14 residues. The germline V gene encodes CDR1 SGHAT and CDR2 FQNNGV. V was trimmed by 5 bases and J by 1 base, leaving 11 bases between them. V is TRBV11-2 and J is TRBJ2-5, with D perhaps matching TRBD2 (6 bases). The sequenced sample consisted of memory CD4+ T cells sorted from blood. Sample subset: CD45RA-negative fraction. The receptor's source is a man between 25 and 39 years old in good health. The DNA for the CDR3 is TGTGCCAGCAGCCCGCAGGGACTCCAAGAGACCCAGTACTTC. Amino acids: CASSPQGLQETQYF. Based on the CDR3 plus reference TRBV11-2 and TRBJ2-5, the full variable domain is EAGVAQSPRYKIIEKRQSVAFWCNPISGHATLYWYQQILGQGPKLLIQFQNNGVVDDSQLPKDRFSAERLKGVDSTLKIQPAKLEDSAVYLCASSPQGLQETQYFGPGTRLLVL.